This is a list of T cell receptor beta chains from one sample in a study of T cell changes during pregnancy in multiple sclerosis. Sequenced by immunoSEQ multiplex PCR; TCRdb stores in-frame clones only, minus some. The data hold about 59,000 clones, with around 93% observed a single time. Here the sequenced sample was CD4+ T cells from peripheral blood mononuclear cells, taken before pregnancy. The receptors shown here come from a female donor with multiple sclerosis, enrolled in a pregnancy study. Each CDR3 is given with its conserved first and last residue. Each record gives: J gene, clone size, V gene, D gene, CDR3 DNA, CDR3 protein. The D gene is left open where the match is weak. Size is stated for part of the rows, as once, few or many counts, or as a class when the clone is expanded.

TRBJ1-1,-,TRBV19,TRBD1,TGTGCCAGTAGTAGGGGGACAGGGGGTTCCAACACTGAAGCTTTCTTT,CASSRGTGGSNTEAFF
TRBJ1-4,-,TRBV5-5,-,TGTGCCAGCAGCTTCCCAAACCAGGAAAAACTGTTTTTT,CASSFPNQEKLFF
TRBJ1-1,-,TRBV5-1,-,TGCGCCAGCAGCCTTGACCCGGGGTGGACTGAAGCTTTCTTT,CASSLDPGWTEAFF
TRBJ2-1,-,TRBV5-1,TRBD2,TGCGCCAGCAGCTCAGGGACTAGCGGATATTCCTACAATGAGCAGTTCTTC,CASSSGTSGYSYNEQFF
TRBJ2-2,-,TRBV5-1,TRBD2,TGCGCCAGCAGGCTAGCGGGAGGGACCGGGGAGCTGTTTTTT,CASRLAGGTGELFF
TRBJ1-2,-,TRBV7-9,TRBD1,TGTGCCAGCAGCTCCAAAGGACAGGGCGTCTATGGCTACACCTTC,CASSSKGQGVYGYTF
TRBJ1-2,-,TRBV4-2,-,TGTGCCAGCAGCCAAGACGCGGGGGGCGGAGGTGGCTACACCTTC,CASSQDAGGGGGYTF
TRBJ2-4,few,TRBV19,TRBD1,TGTGCCAGTAGTGGACGTGGGACAGCGCTAGCCAAAAACATTCAGTACTTC,CASSGRGTALAKNIQYF
TRBJ2-3,once,TRBV5-1,TRBD2,TGCGCCAGCAGATGGCGTCGGGAGGCAGATACGCAGTATTTT,CASRWRREADTQYF
TRBJ1-1,-,TRBV6-6,TRBD1,TGTGCCAGCAGTCCCGGACAGGGATTGAACACTGAAGCTTTCTTT,CASSPGQGLNTEAFF
TRBJ2-3,-,TRBV5-1,-,TGCGCCAGCAGCCGACTAGAGGGTAGCACAGATACGCAGTATTTT,CASSRLEGSTDTQYF
TRBJ2-7,-,TRBV19,-,TGTGCCAGTAAGGGGACCGGGACTGGGACCTACGAGCAGTACTTC,CASKGTGTGTYEQYF
TRBJ1-1,-,TRBV19,-,TGTGCCAGTAGTATAGTTGGGGGAGGGAACACTGAAGCTTTCTTT,CASSIVGGGNTEAFF
TRBJ2-3,-,TRBV28,TRBD2,TGTGCCAGCGGCGGGAGTCGGACAGATACGCAGTATTTT,CASGGSRTDTQYF
TRBJ2-7,-,TRBV6-6,-,TGTGCCAGCAGTTACTCGACACAGTACGAGCAGTACTTC,CASSYSTQYEQYF
TRBJ1-4,-,TRBV7-2,-,TGTGCCAGCAGCCTCCAGAGTGGACAGCCGGATGAAAAACTGTTTTTT,CASSLQSGQPDEKLFF
TRBJ2-3,-,TRBV5-1,-,TGCGCCAGCAGCTTGTCCCCGCTAGCCACAGATACGCAGTATTTT,CASSLSPLATDTQYF
TRBJ1-4,-,TRBV29-1,-,TGCAGCGCCTCTCAGGGAAACGAGGAAAAACTGTTTTTT,CSASQGNEEKLFF
TRBJ1-1,few,TRBV2,-,TGTGCCAGCAGCCTAGACAGCTTAATCACTGAAGCTTTCTTT,CASSLDSLITEAFF
TRBJ1-1,-,TRBV19,-,TGTGCCAGTAGTATCAGGAACACTGAAGCTTTCTTT,CASSIRNTEAFF
TRBJ1-2,-,TRBV19,-,TGTGCCAGTAGTATTCCGGGCTATGGCTACACCTTC,CASSIPGYGYTF
TRBJ2-1,-,TRBV6-4,TRBD1,TGTGCCAGCAGCAAGGCCGGGACAGGGAGGATGAATGAGCAGTTCTTC,CASSKAGTGRMNEQFF
TRBJ2-1,-,TRBV7-2,TRBD2,TGTGCCAGCAGCTTAGGCGGGGGGTATAGCGGGAGAGGATACAATGAGCAGTTCTTC,CASSLGGGYSGRGYNEQFF
TRBJ2-3,-,TRBV5-1,TRBD2,TGCGCCAGCAGCCTAGGGACTAGCGGGCCCACAGATACGCAGTATTTT,CASSLGTSGPTDTQYF
TRBJ1-1,-,TRBV13,TRBD1,TGTGCCAGCAGCTTACACGGGACAGGGAACACTGAAGCTTTCTTT,CASSLHGTGNTEAFF
TRBJ2-3,-,TRBV12-5,TRBD2,TGTGCTAGTGGTTTGGGATTAAGCGGGAGGGCAGATACGCAGTATTTT,CASGLGLSGRADTQYF
TRBJ2-6,-,TRBV5-1,-,TGCGCCAGCAGCTTGGCTAGTTTCTCAACAGGGGCCAACGTCCTGACTTTC,CASSLASFSTGANVLTF
TRBJ2-3,-,TRBV7-3,-,TGTGCCAGCAGCTCAGTCGGGGGTGAGGGGGGGTCTACTACGCAGTATTTT,CASSSVGGEGGSTTQYF
TRBJ2-2,-,TRBV4-3,-,TGCGCCAGCAGCCAAGAATCATCAAACACCGGGGAGCTGTTTTTT,CASSQESSNTGELFF
TRBJ1-5,-,TRBV19,-,TGTGCCAGTAAGGTACTTGAACAGAATCAGCCCCAGCATTTT,CASKVLEQNQPQHF
TRBJ2-3,-,TRBV19,-,TGTGCCAGTAGATCACAGGGACGAGACACAGATACGCAGTATTTT,CASRSQGRDTDTQYF
TRBJ2-7,-,TRBV29-1,-,TGCAGCGTAGAAAAGACAGGCTTTGGCGAGCAGTACTTC,CSVEKTGFGEQYF
TRBJ2-7,-,TRBV14,TRBD1,TGTGCCAGCAGCCAAGCTTACAGGGGATCCTACGAGCAGTACTTC,CASSQAYRGSYEQYF
TRBJ1-1,few,TRBV30,TRBD1,TGTGCCTGGAGTGTAGGACAGGGGAACACTGAAGCTTTCTTT,CAWSVGQGNTEAFF
TRBJ2-3,-,TRBV11-3,-,TGTGCCAGCAGCTCCTACCGCCCCGTCAGCACAGATACGCAGTATTTT,CASSSYRPVSTDTQYF
TRBJ2-7,once,TRBV28,-,TGTGCCAGTCAAGAACAGTTTATCCACGAGCAGTACTTC,CASQEQFIHEQYF
TRBJ2-1,-,TRBV27,TRBD2,TGTGCCAGCAGTTTGTTTACCCCGTCGGGACTAGCGGGAAGTTGGCCCCTCTATGAGCAGTTCTTC,CASSLFTPSGLAGSWPLYEQFF
TRBJ1-1,-,TRBV19,-,TGTGCCAGTAGAACCCACAGGGAGAACACTGAAGCTTTCTTT,CASRTHRENTEAFF
TRBJ2-1,-,TRBV18,-,TGTGCCAGCTCCGGGGGAAGCTCCTACAATGAGCAGTTCTTC,CASSGGSSYNEQFF
TRBJ1-2,-,TRBV7-2,-,TGTGCCAGCAGCTTAGGGGGGGGGAGACTGAACTATGGCTACACCTTC,CASSLGGGRLNYGYTF